The 14 T cell receptor beta chains presented below share a single source sample, sequenced in a study of T cells expressing NK-cell markers (dated by TCRdb to the early 2020s). Libraries were prepared through 5' RACE. The sequencer listed for this sample is Illumina HiSeq 2000. TCRdb reprocessed the public reads and reports one entry per CDR3 protein sequence, without DNA. For this sample, the table gives some 460,000 distinct CDR3 sequences. The ten biggest clones cover around 1.4% of the sample. The source material was blood T cells: a sorted CD56 or NKG2C T cell subset, CD4+ or CD8+ T cells, or bulk PBMC T cells (not recorded which). Receptors originate from a woman in her forties or fifties in good health. Donor details come from another sample of the same person, matched by shared clones.

The chain links TRBV7-2 to TRBJ1-1; TCRdb returns TRBD1, unconfirmable since there is no DNA. Germline CDR1 SGHTA, CDR2 FQGNSA. The CDR3 extends over 12 amino acids. The CDR3 protein is CASSKPGQEAFF.

The chain is built from TRBV6-1 and TRBJ2-5. This CDR3 has 13 residues. Germline CDR1 and CDR2: MNHNS and SASEGT. CDR3: CASSVLYQETQYF.

The genes are TRBV20-1 and TRBJ2-2; as DNA is missing, the TRBD2 call by TCRdb cannot be tested. The CDR3 totals 15 residues. Germline-derived CDR1 and CDR2 are DFQATT and SNEGSKA (reference sequence). The CDR3 loop reads CSARDLSGSAGELFF.

V usage is TRBV5-5 and J usage is TRBJ2-2. CDR1 is SGHKS and CDR2 is YYEKEE in the germline V gene (reference sequence). The CDR3 is 16 amino acids. CDR3: CASSLAPTINTGELFF.

The chain joins TRBV5-1 to TRBJ2-1; TCRdb calls TRBD2, which cannot be checked without DNA. CDR1 is SGHRS and CDR2 is YFSETQ in the germline V gene. There are 14 residues in the CDR3. CDR3 sequence: CASKGGIGYNEQFF.

The chain is built from TRBV27 and TRBJ2-4; the TCRdb call, TRBD2, lacks DNA for checking. The CDR3 covers 14 residues. Per germline, CDR1 MNHEY and CDR2 SMNVEV (reference sequence). The CDR3: CASRGLAGANIQYF.

This sequence joins TRBV2 and TRBJ2-6; the D call from TCRdb, TRBD1, cannot be confirmed without DNA. Germline lookup yields CDR1 SNHLY and CDR2 FYNNEI. The CDR3 length is 16 residues. The CDR3 sequence is CASNRDRVHGANVLTF.

The V gene is TRBV29-1, the J gene TRBJ1-3; the D call of TRBD1 rests on TCRdb alone, since no DNA is present to check it. The germline V gene encodes CDR1 SQVTM and CDR2 ANQGSEA. This CDR3 is built from 13 residues. CDR3 protein: CSVRRGGGNTIYF.

This sequence joins TRBV12-3 or TRBV12-4 and TRBJ2-1; TCRdb calls TRBD1, which cannot be checked without DNA. The CDR3 loop spans 11 amino acids. The CDR3 here is CASTDRGRLFF.

The chain combines TRBV4-1 with TRBJ2-7; there is no DNA to check the TCRdb D call of TRBD2. Germline CDR1 is MGHRA and CDR2 is YSYEKL. CDR3 length: 17 residues. CDR3 loop: CASSFGTSGSGSYEQYF.

The chain has TRBV29-1 and TRBJ2-1; TCRdb gives TRBD1 as the D gene, but with no DNA this cannot be confirmed. Germline V gene lookup returns CDR1 SQVTM and CDR2 ANQGSEA. The length of the CDR3 is 14 residues. The CDR3 sequence is CSVKDRALANEQFF.

The V and J genes are TRBV9 and TRBJ2-1; no DNA is available, so the TRBD2 call from TCRdb remains unchecked. Germline loops: CDR1 SGDLS, CDR2 YYNGEE. The CDR3 has 15 amino acids. The CDR3 spells CASSPRGGANNEQFF.

The V and J genes are TRBV19 and TRBJ2-4; TCRdb names TRBD1, which stays unverified in the absence of DNA. The CDR3 contains 13 residues. CDR1 LNHDA and CDR2 SQIVND come from the germline V gene (reference sequence). The CDR3 loop is CASSIGKGDIQYF.

The chain joins TRBV5-6 to TRBJ1-1. Germline V lookup: CDR1 SGHDT, CDR2 YYEEEE. This CDR3 has 11 residues. The CDR3 reads CASSKTDEAFF.